This entry concerns a single TCR beta chain. Symptom resolution, clearance, or two negative PCRs marked the recovered donors of Cohort 3. The CDR3 consists of 14 residues. V lost 3 bases and J lost 2, with 10 bases in between. Germline V gene lookup returns CDR1 MGHDK and CDR2 SYGVNS. This record comes from a study of blood T cell repertoires in COVID-19. The data were produced by immunoSEQ multiplex PCR, yet TCRdb's version contains in-frame clones alone and is incomplete. This table has roughly 160,000 clones, over 75% appearing once. The chain links TRBV25-1 to TRBJ2-5; tentatively, D is TRBD2 (6 bases). The source of this sequence is a middle-aged man who had recovered from COVID-19. The sample taken for sequencing was PBMCs or T cells enriched from blood (not recorded which). The CDR3 region is CASSEGLRQETQYF. The CDR3 region has the DNA TGTGCCAGCAGTGAGGGACTTAGACAAGAGACCCAGTACTTC.